These 4 T cell receptor beta chains were sequenced from one sample in a study of cytomegalovirus exposure and HLA in healthy donors. With 60 Vbeta and 13 Jbeta primers, the PCR was carried out. Sequencing was performed with immunoSEQ multiplex PCR; in TCRdb, only in-frame clones are kept and a portion is missing. The ten most abundant clones cover less than 1% of a sample with about 200,000 clones. Input material: PBMCs. The receptor source for this set is a woman aged 25 to 39 in good health and CMV-seropositive.

Concerning this clone: Distinct nucleotide sequences in the sample also encode this CDR3. The chain is built from TRBV6-5 and TRBJ1-6, with TRBD1 matching 7 bases. The CDR3 is 16 amino acids. The V gene's germline CDR1 is MNHEY and CDR2 SVGAGI. The trim removed 1 base at V and 8 bases at J, leaving 8 bases unmatched. CDR3 protein: CASSYYLGGADSPLHF. In DNA, the CDR3 is TGTGCCAGCAGTTACTACTTAGGGGGCGCCGATTCACCCCTCCACTTT.

This rearrangement joins TRBV19 to TRBJ1-4; 7 positions agree with TRBD1. V lost 7 bases, J lost 5 bases, and 10 bases stayed unmatched. This CDR3 is 15 amino acids long. Germline V gene data show CDR1 as LNHDA and CDR2 as SQIVND (reference sequence). The CDR3 reads CASTPAGQRNEKLFF. In DNA, the CDR3 is TGTGCCAGTACCCCCGCGGGACAGAGAAATGAAAAACTGTTTTTT.

V and J are TRBV28 and TRBJ1-1; maybe TRBD1 (6 bases). This CDR3 contains 16 residues. CDR1 and CDR2 (germline): MDHEN, SYDVKM. V was trimmed by 5 bases and J by 1 base, leaving 17 bases between them. This chain's CDR3 is CASSRPPGTTNTEAFF. The CDR3 nucleotides are TGTGCCAGCAGTAGACCCCCCGGGACAACGAACACTGAAGCTTTCTTT.

V gene TRBV7-9 combines with J gene TRBJ2-5, with a possible D match to TRBD2 (6 bases). Germline CDR1 reads SEHNR; CDR2 reads FQNEAQ (reference sequence). The length of the CDR3 is 14 residues. Deletions cut 5 bases from V and 1 base from J, with 11 bases between. The CDR3: CASSQRLVQETQYF. The CDR3 DNA reads as TGTGCCAGCAGCCAGAGACTAGTCCAAGAGACCCAGTACTTC.